This T cell receptor (beta chain) was profiled in a study of blood T cell repertoires in COVID-19. Using immunoSEQ multiplex PCR, the repertoire was profiled, and TCRdb retains in-frame clones only, with some absent. The sample carries tens of thousands of clones, around 88% recorded once. Losses at the gene ends were 6 bases for V and 2 bases for J; bases not matched to a gene: 3. This CDR3 has 13 amino acids. Germline CDR1 and CDR2: MNHEY and SVGAGI. This TCR derives from a human donor in a cohort sampled during active COVID-19. The sample comprised peripheral blood. The chain combines TRBV6-5 with TRBJ2-7; 8 bases map to TRBD1. The CDR3 DNA sequence: TGTGCCAGCAGGAGGACAGGGACCTACGAGCAGTACTTC. It specifies CASRRTGTYEQYF.